These T cell receptor beta chains were read from a single sample in a study of T cells in Graves' hyperthyroidism and ophthalmopathy. Each CDR3 protein is one row after TCRdb ran MiXCR on the multiplex PCR reads. The sample carries 500,000 to 800,000 distinct CDR3 sequences, about 14% recorded once. The source material was blood. The receptors stem from a woman in her fifties or sixties with Graves' ophthalmopathy. Both conserved end residues are part of each CDR3. A D gene is named only where the DNA matches it firmly. Some rows mark clone size as missing; the rest say once, few, many or name a class of expanded clone.

D | size | J | V | CDR3 | DNA
. | . | TRBJ2-7 | TRBV18 | CASSPGRAEYEQYF | TGTGCCAGCTCACCGGGTCGAGCGGAGTACGAGCAGTACTTC
. | many | TRBJ1-1 | TRBV6-5 | CASSYSISMATEAFF | TGTGCCAGCAGTTACTCGATCTCAATGGCCACTGAAGCTTTCTTT
. | few | TRBJ2-3 | TRBV6-2/TRBV6-3 | CASSPQSLYTDTQYF | TGTGCCAGCAGTCCCCAATCCCTATACACAGATACGCAGTATTTT
TRBD1 | . | TRBJ2-7 | TRBV29-1 | CSVRQGVYEQYF | TGCAGCGTTCGACAGGGCGTCTACGAGCAGTACTTC
. | many | TRBJ2-3 | TRBV7-8 | CASSSQIKPRGQLIDTQYF | TGTGCCAGCAGCTCCCAAATCAAACCCCGAGGACAGCTGATAGATACGCAGTATTTT
TRBD2 | few | TRBJ2-1 | TRBV20-1 | CSARDPSGASGSRNEQFF | TGCAGTGCTAGAGATCCAAGTGGGGCTAGCGGGAGCCGCAATGAGCAGTTCTTC
TRBD2 | . | TRBJ2-1 | TRBV28 | CASSESAGTSERRAWEQFF | TGTGCCAGCAGTGAGTCCGCGGGGACTAGCGAGAGGAGGGCTTGGGAGCAGTTCTTC
. | . | TRBJ2-6 | TRBV24-1 | CATSDPDRSGANVLTF | TGTGCCACCAGTGACCCAGACAGATCTGGGGCCAACGTCCTGACTTTC
TRBD1 | many | TRBJ2-7 | TRBV7-3 | CASSLDNRGREQYF | TGTGCCAGCAGCTTAGATAACAGGGGGCGCGAGCAGTACTTC
TRBD1 | . | TRBJ2-1 | TRBV9 | CASSVGTGTDYEQFF | TGTGCCAGCAGCGTAGGAACCGGGACAGACTACGAGCAGTTCTTC
. | many | TRBJ1-5 | TRBV12-3/TRBV12-4 | CASSSSQLGQPQHF | TGTGCCAGCAGTTCTTCACAGTTGGGTCAGCCCCAGCATTTT
TRBD1 | many | TRBJ1-5 | TRBV24-1 | CATSETGRGNQPQHF | TGTGCCACCAGTGAGACAGGGAGGGGCAATCAGCCCCAGCATTTT
. | few | TRBJ2-7 | TRBV30 | CAWSPTGIYHEQYF | TGTGCCTGGAGTCCCACAGGGATTTACCACGAGCAGTACTTC
. | . | TRBJ1-2 | TRBV6-1 | CASTKDTEGYTF | TGTGCCAGTACTAAGGACACGGAGGGCTACACCTTC
. | . | TRBJ1-2 | TRBV5-1 | CASSLGTGGYGYTF | TGCGCCAGCAGCTTGGGAACAGGTGGCTATGGCTACACCTTC
TRBD2 | many | TRBJ2-7 | TRBV4-3 | CASSQNQIAGEAASEQYF | TGCGCCAGCAGCCAAAACCAAATAGCGGGAGAGGCGGCGTCTGAGCAGTACTTC
TRBD2 | few | TRBJ2-7 | TRBV20-1 | CSANLAGGIYEQYF | TGCAGTGCTAACCTAGCGGGAGGGATCTACGAGCAGTACTTC
TRBD2 | few | TRBJ2-7 | TRBV5-6 | CASSFGTSVHEQYF | TGTGCCAGCAGCTTCGGGACTAGCGTACACGAGCAGTACTTC
. | many | TRBJ1-5 | TRBV2 | CASRSQGVSNQPQHF | TGTGCCAGCAGATCCCAGGGCGTAAGCAATCAGCCCCAGCATTTT
. | many | TRBJ1-5 | TRBV27 | CASSFMAGGGNQPQHF | TGTGCCAGCAGTTTCATGGCGGGTGGGGGCAATCAGCCCCAGCATTTT
. | many | TRBJ1-1 | TRBV13 | CASSVLGQWNTEAFF | TGTGCCAGCAGCGTCCTTGGACAGTGGAACACTGAAGCTTTCTTT
. | . | TRBJ2-7 | TRBV25-1 | CASSEQWGGTYEQYF | TGTGCCAGCAGTGAACAGTGGGGCGGAACCTACGAGCAGTACTTC
. | many | TRBJ2-1 | TRBV4-3 | CASSQGLGPYNEQFF | TGCGCCAGCAGCCAAGGGCTGGGACCGTACAATGAGCAGTTCTTC
TRBD1 | many | TRBJ2-1 | TRBV14 | CASSRDRGGYNEQFF | TGTGCCAGCAGCCGGGACAGGGGTGGATACAATGAGCAGTTCTTC
TRBD2 | . | TRBJ2-3 | TRBV6-2/TRBV6-3 | CASSQVAGGSTDTQYF | TGTGCCAGCAGTCAGGTGGCGGGGGGGAGCACAGATACGCAGTATTTT
. | many | TRBJ2-1 | TRBV24-1 | CATSDMLVMDNEQFF | TGTGCCACCAGTGATATGCTGGTGATGGACAATGAGCAGTTCTTC
. | many | TRBJ1-2 | TRBV30 | CAWSPGPGYTF | TGTGCCTGGAGTCCCGGACCGGGCTACACCTTC
TRBD2 | many | TRBJ2-5 | TRBV20-1 | CSATRLAGLETQYF | TGCAGTGCTACCAGACTAGCGGGACTAGAGACCCAGTACTTC
. | few | TRBJ2-5 | TRBV7-7 | CASSNVGQQETQYF | TGTGCTAGCAGCAATGTTGGACAGCAAGAGACCCAGTACTTC
. | many | TRBJ1-2 | TRBV5-1 | CASSLGEGIVGYTF | TGCGCCAGCAGCTTGGGTGAAGGTATTGTTGGCTACACCTTC
. | many | TRBJ2-7 | TRBV20-1 | CSARDSGYEQYF | TGCAGTGCTAGAGATTCGGGATACGAGCAGTACTTC
TRBD1 | . | TRBJ1-1 | TRBV6-2/TRBV6-3 | CASRYKQGTVDTEAFF | TGTGCCAGCAGATACAAACAGGGGACGGTTGACACTGAAGCTTTCTTT
TRBD2 | . | TRBJ2-7 | TRBV7-9 | CASSRRPLGREASYEQYF | TGTGCCAGCAGCCGGAGGCCCCTAGGGCGGGAGGCCTCCTACGAGCAGTACTTC
. | many | TRBJ1-2 | TRBV30 | CAWSFWGVGYGYTF | TGTGCCTGGAGTTTCTGGGGGGTAGGCTATGGCTACACCTTC
TRBD2 | few | TRBJ2-1 | TRBV19 | CASSPEPGLADNEQFF | TGTGCCAGTAGTCCAGAACCGGGACTAGCCGACAATGAGCAGTTCTTC
TRBD1 | few | TRBJ2-7 | TRBV27 | CASSVTGTGVLVEQYF | TGTGCCAGCAGTGTTACCGGGACAGGGGTTTTGGTCGAGCAGTACTTC
. | many | TRBJ1-1 | TRBV12-3/TRBV12-4 | CASSLPGGGTEAFF | TGTGCCAGCAGTTTACCCGGGGGAGGGACTGAAGCTTTCTTT
. | many | TRBJ2-2 | TRBV5-1 | CASSLVSASNTGELFF | TGCGCCAGCAGCTTGGTTTCAGCCTCGAACACCGGGGAGCTGTTTTTT
. | many | TRBJ1-4 | TRBV12-3/TRBV12-4 | CASSLSSEGEKLFF | TGTGCCAGCAGTTTATCCAGTGAGGGAGAAAAACTGTTTTTT
TRBD1 | few | TRBJ1-2 | TRBV5-1 | CASSWHRDRVKGYTF | TGCGCCAGCAGCTGGCACCGGGACAGGGTAAAAGGCTACACCTTC
. | many | TRBJ2-1 | TRBV7-2 | CASSSSPTPWNEQFF | TGTGCCAGCAGCTCCAGCCCGACACCGTGGAATGAGCAGTTCTTC
TRBD2 | many | TRBJ2-1 | TRBV28 | CASSPSGREGEQFF | TGTGCCTCCTCGCCTAGCGGGAGGGAAGGTGAGCAGTTCTTC
. | few | TRBJ2-5 | TRBV9 | CASSVGYAGETQYF | TGTGCCAGCAGCGTAGGTTATGCCGGAGAGACCCAGTACTTC
. | many | TRBJ2-7 | TRBV6-6 | CASSYGAPSSYEQYF | TGTGCCAGCAGTTACGGGGCCCCGAGCTCCTACGAGCAGTACTTC
TRBD2 | many | TRBJ2-1 | TRBV20-1 | CSARDSGTSYNEQFF | TGCAGTGCTAGAGATAGCGGGACCTCCTACAATGAGCAGTTCTTC
. | many | TRBJ2-7 | TRBV4-3 | CASSQERRYEQYF | TGCGCCAGCAGCCAAGAGAGGCGATACGAGCAGTACTTC
. | few | TRBJ2-3 | TRBV12-3/TRBV12-4 | CASSFVENGDTQYF | TGTGCCAGCAGTTTCGTGGAGAATGGCGATACGCAGTATTTT
TRBD2 | many | TRBJ2-7 | TRBV5-1 | CASSPSSSGRSSRGYEQYF | TGCGCCAGCAGCCCCAGCTCGAGCGGGAGGTCCAGCAGGGGCTACGAGCAGTACTTC
TRBD2 | many | TRBJ2-3 | TRBV20-1 | CSATRRTSGKGVLGTQYF | TGCAGTGCCACCCGCAGGACTAGCGGGAAAGGTGTGTTGGGTACGCAGTATTTT
TRBD1 | few | TRBJ1-6 | TRBV27 | CASSLSGQGSSPLHF | TGTGCCAGCAGTTTATCGGGACAGGGGAGTTCACCCCTCCACTTT
TRBD2 | few | TRBJ2-3 | TRBV18 | CASSPSGGPKGLDTQYF | TGTGCCAGCTCCCCTTCGGGGGGACCAAAGGGCCTAGATACGCAGTATTTT
TRBD1 | many | TRBJ1-5 | TRBV5-1 | CASSLGTGAYQPQHF | TGCGCCAGCAGCTTAGGGACAGGCGCTTATCAGCCCCAGCATTTT
. | . | TRBJ2-7 | TRBV27 | CASSRGQYSYEQYF | TGTGCCAGCAGTCGTGGGCAGTATAGCTACGAGCAGTACTTC
. | few | TRBJ2-5 | TRBV18 | CASSLGLDSQETQYF | TGTGCCAGCTCACTTGGGCTGGACAGCCAAGAGACCCAGTACTTC
TRBD1 | many | TRBJ1-1 | TRBV4-1 | CASSLGTGVVTEAFF | TGCGCCAGCAGCCTTGGAACAGGGGTGGTCACTGAAGCTTTCTTT
TRBD2 | many | TRBJ2-1 | TRBV7-9 | CASSLWGGNEQFF | TGTGCCAGCAGCCTTTGGGGGGGGAATGAGCAGTTCTTC